This T cell receptor (beta chain) came from a study of blood T cell repertoires in COVID-19. Only in-frame clones appear in the TCRdb table, and some are missing; sequencing was by immunoSEQ multiplex PCR. The data hold over 55,000 clones, with about 86% observed a single time. This clone was seen once. The CDR3 is made up of 16 amino acids. The germline gives CDR1 SGHRS, CDR2 YFSETQ. V lost 5 bases, J lost 0 bases, and 15 bases lay in between. The chain is built from TRBV5-1 and TRBJ2-1, with D maybe TRBD2 (6 bases). Sequencing was performed on peripheral blood. The sequence derives from a man aged 50 or older with active COVID-19. The chain's CDR3 is CASRAGGGSSYNEQFF. The CDR3 nucleotides read TGCGCCAGCAGGGCGGGCGGAGGGAGCTCCTACAATGAGCAGTTCTTC. Looking up the rest from reference TRBV5-1 and TRBJ2-1 gives the full variable domain: KAGVTQTPRYLIKTRGQQVTLSCSPISGHRSVSWYQQTPGQGLQFLFEYFSETQRNKGNFPGRFSGRQFSNSRSEMNVSTLELGDSALYLCASRAGGGSSYNEQFFGPGTRLTVL.